This T cell receptor beta chain was sequenced for a study of CD4 T cells in relation to SARS-CoV-2 and coronaviruses. This clone has only a few counts. Its antigen remains unidentified. The germline V and J ends were trimmed by 2 bases and 0 bases, with 14 bases remaining between them. CDR3 length equals 18 residues. Germline CDR1 and CDR2: MNHNS and SASEGT. The table came from immunoSEQ multiplex PCR; TCRdb's copy has only in-frame clones and leaves some out. The sample holds some 32,000 clones; about four fifths are singletons and the top ten take around 3%. Sequenced material: memory CD4+ T cells from PBMCs, cultured in vitro. The TCR was taken from an adult with COVID-19. The chain recombines TRBV6-1 with TRBJ1-6, with D perhaps matching TRBD1 (5 bases). Here the CDR3 DNA reads TGTGCCAGCAGTGAATTTGTGGCGAGGGGCTCCTATAATTCACCCCTCCACTTT. The encoded protein is CASSEFVARGSYNSPLHF.